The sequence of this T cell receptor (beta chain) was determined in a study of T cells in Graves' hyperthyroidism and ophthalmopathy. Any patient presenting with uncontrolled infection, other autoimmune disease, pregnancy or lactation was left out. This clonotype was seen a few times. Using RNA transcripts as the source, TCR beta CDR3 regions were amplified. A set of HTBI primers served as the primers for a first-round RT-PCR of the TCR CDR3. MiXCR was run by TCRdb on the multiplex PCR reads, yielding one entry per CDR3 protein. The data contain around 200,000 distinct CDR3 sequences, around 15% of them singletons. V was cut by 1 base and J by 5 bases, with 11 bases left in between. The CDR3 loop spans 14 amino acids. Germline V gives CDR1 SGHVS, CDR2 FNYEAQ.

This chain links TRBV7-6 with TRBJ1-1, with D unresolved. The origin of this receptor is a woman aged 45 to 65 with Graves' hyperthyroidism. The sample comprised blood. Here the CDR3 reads CASSLGPGRTEAFF. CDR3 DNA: TGTGCCAGCAGCTTAGGCCCGGGAAGGACTGAAGCTTTCTTT.